These T cell receptor beta chains were read from a single sample in a study of cytomegalovirus exposure and HLA in healthy donors. TCRdb's copy holds only in-frame clones and misses some; the assay was immunoSEQ multiplex PCR. The sample shows 200,000 to 250,000 clones, around 80% of them seen only once. The sequencing input was PBMCs. The source is a boy younger than 18 in good health and CMV-seronegative. Each CDR3 is given with its conserved first and last residue. D genes are given only for firm matches. Size tells how often a clone was seen (once, few, many) or the class of an expanded clone, and some rows leave it out.

D: -; size: -; J: TRBJ2-3; V: TRBV9; CDR3: CASSPSNPLTQYF; DNA: TGTGCCAGCAGCCCCTCTAATCCACTTACGCAGTATTTT
D: TRBD1; size: -; J: TRBJ2-7; V: TRBV19; CDR3: CASSMGQNSYEQYF; DNA: TGTGCCAGTAGTATGGGACAGAACTCCTACGAGCAGTACTTC
D: -; size: -; J: TRBJ2-7; V: TRBV10-2; CDR3: CASSDETAITYEQYF; DNA: TGCGCCAGCAGTGACGAGACAGCGATAACCTACGAGCAGTACTTC
D: -; size: -; J: TRBJ2-7; V: TRBV27; CDR3: CASSLLGIKSEQYF; DNA: TGTGCCAGCAGTTTATTGGGCATTAAATCCGAGCAGTACTTC
D: TRBD1; size: -; J: TRBJ2-1; V: TRBV5-1; CDR3: CASSLVGTGYNEQFF; DNA: TGCGCCAGCAGCTTGGTCGGGACAGGCTACAATGAGCAGTTCTTC
D: -; size: -; J: TRBJ1-2; V: TRBV11-1; CDR3: CASSLGQDRGYTF; DNA: TGTGCCAGCAGCTTAGGACAGGACCGTGGCTACACCTTC
D: TRBD1; size: -; J: TRBJ1-5; V: TRBV6-6; CDR3: CASSREGTGGAGPQHF; DNA: TGTGCCAGCAGTCGCGAGGGGACAGGTGGGGCGGGGCCCCAGCATTTT
D: -; size: -; J: TRBJ2-5; V: TRBV10-3; CDR3: CAISESRAGTQYF; DNA: TGTGCCATCAGTGAGTCCAGGGCTGGGACCCAGTACTTC
D: TRBD2; size: once; J: TRBJ2-3; V: TRBV9; CDR3: CASSVLTSGGGDTQYF; DNA: TGTGCCAGCAGCGTTCTGACTAGCGGGGGCGGGGATACGCAGTATTTT
D: -; size: -; J: TRBJ1-3; V: TRBV2; CDR3: CASSGTGSGNTIYF; DNA: TGTGCCAGCAGCGGTACAGGGTCCGGAAACACCATATATTTT
D: -; size: -; J: TRBJ2-7; V: TRBV6-1; CDR3: CATLIDGSEDEQYF; DNA: TGTGCCACCCTAATCGACGGGTCTGAGGACGAGCAGTACTTC
D: TRBD2; size: -; J: TRBJ2-1; V: TRBV4-1; CDR3: CASSQTGLAGDEQFF; DNA: TGCGCCAGCAGCCAAACGGGACTAGCGGGCGACGAGCAGTTCTTC
D: -; size: -; J: TRBJ1-1; V: TRBV10-1; CDR3: CASSESISGNTEAFF; DNA: TGCGCCAGCAGTGAGTCGATCTCCGGGAACACTGAAGCTTTCTTT
D: TRBD1; size: once; J: TRBJ1-6; V: TRBV6-5; CDR3: CASSLGTGWDSPLHF; DNA: TGTGCCAGCAGTCTGGGGACAGGGTGGGATTCACCCCTCCACTTT
D: TRBD1; size: -; J: TRBJ1-1; V: TRBV4-1; CDR3: CASSQEGGEAFF; DNA: TGCGCCAGCAGCCAAGAAGGGGGCGAAGCTTTCTTT
D: TRBD1; size: -; J: TRBJ1-1; V: TRBV9; CDR3: CASSRDRGNTEAFF; DNA: TGTGCCAGCAGCCGGGACAGGGGGAACACTGAAGCTTTCTTT
D: TRBD1; size: -; J: TRBJ2-7; V: TRBV10-3; CDR3: CAISASRGPDEQYF; DNA: TGTGCCATCAGTGCGTCCAGGGGGCCCGACGAGCAGTACTTC
D: -; size: -; J: TRBJ1-1; V: TRBV14; CDR3: CASSQDGLGEGTEAFF; DNA: TGTGCCAGCAGCCAAGATGGCCTCGGGGAGGGCACTGAAGCTTTCTTT
D: TRBD1; size: once; J: TRBJ1-2; V: TRBV5-1; CDR3: CASSARDRGLYGYTF; DNA: TGCGCCAGCAGCGCCCGGGACAGGGGACTCTATGGCTACACCTTC
D: -; size: few; J: TRBJ2-2; V: TRBV4-1; CDR3: CASSQDSSAGELFF; DNA: TGCGCCAGCAGCCAAGATTCGAGCGCCGGGGAGCTGTTTTTT
D: -; size: few; J: TRBJ2-7; V: TRBV6-5; CDR3: CASSYRGSEQYF; DNA: TGTGCCAGCAGTTACCGGGGAAGCGAGCAGTACTTC
D: -; size: -; J: TRBJ2-7; V: TRBV9; CDR3: CASSVGTGTYEQYF; DNA: TGTGCCAGCAGCGTAGGGACTGGTACTTACGAGCAGTACTTC
D: -; size: -; J: TRBJ2-7; V: TRBV2; CDR3: CASSAGTYEQYF; DNA: TGTGCCAGCAGTGCAGGAACCTACGAGCAGTACTTC
D: TRBD1; size: -; J: TRBJ1-4; V: TRBV2; CDR3: CASSGQGQVNEKLFF; DNA: TGTGCCAGCAGTGGACAGGGGCAGGTTAATGAAAAACTGTTTTTT
D: -; size: -; J: TRBJ2-3; V: TRBV7-9; CDR3: CASSPPEGSSTDTQYF; DNA: TGTGCCAGCAGCCCACCCGAGGGATCTAGCACAGATACGCAGTATTTT
D: -; size: -; J: TRBJ2-2; V: TRBV10-3; CDR3: CAMRRTDTNTGELFF; DNA: TGTGCCATGCGCCGGACAGATACGAACACCGGGGAGCTGTTTTTT
D: -; size: -; J: TRBJ2-1; V: TRBV19; CDR3: CASSIYSYEQFF; DNA: TGTGCCAGTAGTATCTACAGCTATGAGCAGTTCTTC
D: -; size: -; J: TRBJ1-1; V: TRBV19; CDR3: CASSHRGAEAFF; DNA: TGTGCCAGTAGTCACCGGGGGGCTGAAGCTTTCTTT
D: -; size: few; J: TRBJ1-1; V: TRBV6-5; CDR3: CASRTQGVRTEAFF; DNA: TGTGCCAGCAGAACACAGGGCGTGAGGACTGAAGCTTTCTTT
D: -; size: -; J: TRBJ1-4; V: TRBV7-3; CDR3: CASSLSSYEKLFF; DNA: TGTGCCAGCAGCTTATCGTCGTATGAAAAACTGTTTTTT
D: -; size: -; J: TRBJ2-3; V: TRBV5-1; CDR3: CASSLGASSDTQYF; DNA: TGCGCCAGCAGCTTGGGGGCCTCTTCAGATACGCAGTATTTT
D: TRBD2; size: -; J: TRBJ2-3; V: TRBV9; CDR3: CASSVVGGGLSDTQYF; DNA: TGTGCCAGCAGCGTAGTCGGCGGGGGGCTATCAGATACGCAGTATTTT
D: TRBD1; size: -; J: TRBJ2-5; V: TRBV11-2; CDR3: CASSHRRTGGIETQYF; DNA: TGTGCCAGCAGCCATCGGAGGACAGGGGGCATCGAGACCCAGTACTTC
D: -; size: -; J: TRBJ2-1; V: TRBV7-7; CDR3: CASSLAEGDEQFF; DNA: TGTGCCAGCAGCTTAGCGGAGGGTGATGAGCAGTTCTTC
D: TRBD2; size: -; J: TRBJ2-2; V: TRBV7-2; CDR3: CASSLDGTRSTGELFF; DNA: TGTGCCAGCAGCTTAGATGGGACTAGGAGCACCGGGGAGCTGTTTTTT
D: -; size: -; J: TRBJ2-7; V: TRBV2; CDR3: CASSLRNGNEQYF; DNA: TGTGCCAGCAGCCTGAGAAACGGGAACGAGCAGTACTTC
D: TRBD1; size: -; J: TRBJ2-6; V: TRBV5-5; CDR3: CASSQGATGANVLTF; DNA: TGTGCCAGCAGCCAGGGGGCGACTGGGGCCAACGTCCTGACTTTC
D: -; size: -; J: TRBJ2-3; V: TRBV19; CDR3: CASSESQPPDTQYF; DNA: TGTGCCAGTAGTGAGTCCCAACCCCCAGATACGCAGTATTTT
D: TRBD2; size: -; J: TRBJ2-7; V: TRBV7-6; CDR3: CASSTGLAGGAYEQYF; DNA: TGTGCCAGCAGCACGGGACTAGCGGGGGGAGCCTACGAGCAGTACTTC
D: -; size: -; J: TRBJ2-2; V: TRBV7-9; CDR3: CASSLVGRTITGELFF; DNA: TGTGCCAGCAGCTTAGTGGGACGGACTATTACCGGGGAGCTGTTTTTT
D: TRBD1; size: -; J: TRBJ2-7; V: TRBV7-2; CDR3: CASSSAGTGWTGGYEQYF; DNA: TGTGCCAGCAGCTCCGCCGGGACAGGGTGGACGGGCGGCTACGAGCAGTACTTC
D: -; size: -; J: TRBJ1-1; V: TRBV5-1; CDR3: CASRRGQTNTEAFF; DNA: TGCGCCAGCAGGAGAGGACAGACGAACACTGAAGCTTTCTTT
D: TRBD1; size: -; J: TRBJ1-1; V: TRBV6-5; CDR3: CATNRYRGGNTEAFF; DNA: TGTGCCACAAACCGCTACAGGGGCGGGAACACTGAAGCTTTCTTT
D: -; size: -; J: TRBJ1-6; V: TRBV5-6; CDR3: CASSFDSGHRASPLHF; DNA: TGTGCCAGCAGCTTTGATTCGGGACACCGGGCCTCACCCCTCCACTTT
D: TRBD1; size: few; J: TRBJ1-4; V: TRBV6-1; CDR3: CASSEQGGSSEKLFF; DNA: TGTGCCAGCAGTGAACAGGGGGGTTCTAGTGAAAAACTGTTTTTT
D: -; size: few; J: TRBJ2-3; V: TRBV5-1; CDR3: CASSSTGADTQYF; DNA: TGCGCCAGCAGCTCAACCGGGGCAGATACGCAGTATTTT
D: -; size: -; J: TRBJ2-1; V: TRBV7-9; CDR3: CASSDRTTHNEQFF; DNA: TGTGCCAGCAGCGACCGGACTACACACAATGAGCAGTTCTTC